Sequencing of this TCR beta chain was carried out in a study of blood T cells in healthy people across ages. The V and J ends lost 0 bases and 4 bases respectively, with 13 bases between them. The CDR3 is 15 amino acids. Germline CDR1 and CDR2: SGHRS and YFSETQ. Next came a second PCR, run for roughly 6 to 11 cycles, which used a sample-barcoded 5' primer along with a J-beta primer mix. From the 5' RACE reads, TCRdb called clonotypes with MiXCR, one entry per CDR3 protein. The sample includes about 1 million distinct CDR3 sequences, more than 35% of them seen just once. Sequencing input: blood. The receptor comes from a woman aged 60-75 years in good health. V and J are TRBV5-1 and TRBJ1-1, with D maybe TRBD1 (5 bases). Here the CDR3 reads CASSLAAGRSTEAFF. CDR3 sequence (DNA): TGCGCCAGCAGCTTGGCCGCAGGGAGAAGCACTGAAGCTTTCTTT.